This T cell receptor beta chain derives from a study of human thymus T cells (dated by TCRdb to 2020 to 2021). With respect to the entire study: The study characterized TCR alpha and beta repertoires from roughly eight infant thymus samples and a few related peripheral blood samples. The infant donors were roughly 6 to 250 days old, and the cohort included over five males and a couple of females.

In Finland, the donors were immunologically healthy infants who were having open corrective cardiac surgery for congenital heart defects. From four of the eight donors, a small aliquot of roughly 0.45-1 mL peripheral blood was collected during surgery. For the blood samples, genomic DNA was extracted from all available leukocytes instead of from a set number of cells. Erythrocytes were removed from blood with ACK lysis buffer, and the leukocytes were stored as pellets at -70 °C. Genomic DNA was extracted from frozen cell pellets with a QIAsymphony instrument. Concerning this clone itself: Its antigen has not been determined. No much larger clonotype is one base removed from it; base qualities were not supplied.

V gives up 6 bases and J gives up 0 bases, and the segment between their germline ends measures 16 bases. Sequences SGHNT (CDR1) and YYREEE (CDR2) are obtained from the germline V gene (reference sequence). There are 15 amino acids in the CDR3, from cysteine to phenylalanine inclusive. Kept here is only the CDR3 DNA, which spans 45 bases and is read in frame from base 1. What the authors observed across the whole study: On average, about 800,000 unique TCRB clonotypes were obtained from thymus samples, compared with around 78,000 from blood samples. Biased V and J gene segment usage appeared to be present in both thymic and peripheral blood repertoires.

The immunoSEQ multiplex PCR assay was used to amplify the TCRB and TCRAD loci from a standardized amount of quality-controlled genomic DNA. Amplicons spanned the V(D)J region at a length sufficient to cover the CDR3 and identify V and J genes. Through the commercial immunoSEQ service, the amplicons were sequenced on an Illumina platform. For the original study's pipeline: Corrections for primer bias and sequencing errors followed previously described methods, while TCRAD and TCRB definitions were based on the IMGT database. The repertoires were analysed using immunoSEQ Analyzer 3.0 and VDJTools for basic statistics, V/J segment usage, diversity estimates, rarefaction and pairwise overlap. Chao1, ChaoE, Efron-Thisted, Shannon and inverse Simpson indices were used to estimate diversity, which was also estimated on datasets down-sampled to the smallest sample. For repertoire overlap, CDR3 nucleotide sequence, V gene and J gene had to match strictly, and clustering was done by Jaccard-based multidimensional scaling. TCRdb took over this immuneACCESS table, retaining in-frame rearrangements with V and J assigned. Such tables are incomplete; in checked studies, under half of the missing clones stem from an unresolved V gene, and the remainder is unexplained. That table furnishes V, J and clone size, whereas the DNA furnished D and trimming. The sample yields about 50,000 clones; 85% to 95% were counted once. The ten largest account for about 0.16% of the sample.

The V and J genes are TRBV5-4 and TRBJ2-7; 6 matching bases give a weak D call of TRBD2. The clonotype originates from a girl under three years old with a congenital heart defect but otherwise immunologically healthy. The sequenced sample was blood. Here is the DNA: TGTGCCAGCACCATTGGGACTCACGGCTCCTACGAGCAGTACTTC. It encodes CASTIGTHGSYEQYF. The CDR3 plus the reference TRBV5-4 and TRBJ2-7 genes for the other parts give the full variable domain: ETGVTQSPTHLIKTRGQQVTLRCSSQSGHNTVSWYQQALGQGPQFIFQYYREEENGRGNFPPRFSGLQFPNYSSELNVNALELDDSALYLCASTIGTHGSYEQYFGPGTRLTVT.